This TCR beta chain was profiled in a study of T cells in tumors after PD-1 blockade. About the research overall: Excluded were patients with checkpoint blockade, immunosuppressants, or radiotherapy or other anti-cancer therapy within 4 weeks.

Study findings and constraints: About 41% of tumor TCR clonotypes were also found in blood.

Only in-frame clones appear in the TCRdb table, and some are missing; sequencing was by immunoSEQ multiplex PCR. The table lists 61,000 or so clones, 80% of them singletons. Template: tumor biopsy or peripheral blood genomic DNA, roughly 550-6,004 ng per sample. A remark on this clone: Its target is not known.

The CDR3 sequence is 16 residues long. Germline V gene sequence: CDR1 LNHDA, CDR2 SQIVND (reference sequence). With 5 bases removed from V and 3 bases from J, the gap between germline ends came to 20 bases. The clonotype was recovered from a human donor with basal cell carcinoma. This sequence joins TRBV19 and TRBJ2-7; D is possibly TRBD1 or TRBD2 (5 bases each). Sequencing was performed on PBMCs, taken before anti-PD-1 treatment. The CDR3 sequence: CASSGGFGTFDYEQYF. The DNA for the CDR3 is TGTGCCAGTAGTGGGGGTTTCGGGACGTTTGACTACGAGCAGTACTTC.